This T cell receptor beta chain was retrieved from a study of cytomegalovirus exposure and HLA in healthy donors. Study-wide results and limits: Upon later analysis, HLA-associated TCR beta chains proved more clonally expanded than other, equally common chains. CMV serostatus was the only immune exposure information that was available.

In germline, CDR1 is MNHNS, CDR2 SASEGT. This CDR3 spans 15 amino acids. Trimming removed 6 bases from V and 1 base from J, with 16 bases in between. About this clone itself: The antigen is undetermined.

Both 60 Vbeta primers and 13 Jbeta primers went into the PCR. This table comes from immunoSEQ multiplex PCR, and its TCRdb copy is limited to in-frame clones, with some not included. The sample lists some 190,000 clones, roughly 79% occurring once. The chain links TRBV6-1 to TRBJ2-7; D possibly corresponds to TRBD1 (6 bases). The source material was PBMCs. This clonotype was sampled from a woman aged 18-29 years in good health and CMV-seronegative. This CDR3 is CASSDRSLWSYEQYF. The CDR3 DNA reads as TGTGCCAGCAGCGACAGGAGTCTTTGGTCCTACGAGCAGTACTTC.